This TCR beta chain was recovered during a study of T cell responses to AZD1222 COVID-19 vaccine. Overall study results and limits: Clonal diversity was possibly underestimated, and white British individuals and females predominated among donors. CD4 TCRs covered the whole spike, strongest at regions 160-218 and 743-854. Two AZD1222 administrations were followed by greater Spike-specific TCR breadth and depth.

Comment on this clone: What it binds is not known.

Produced via immunoSEQ multiplex PCR; TCRdb's table is partial and in-frame only. The sample consists of over 150,000 clones, around 93% of them appearing once. Looked up from germline, CDR1 is MGHRA and CDR2 is YSYEKL. Trimming shortened V by 1 base and J by 5 bases, and 15 bases separated the two germline ends. The length of the CDR3 is 16 residues. The receptor was derived from an adult who received the MenACWY meningococcal vaccine as a control. The sample consisted of peripheral blood, taken 28 days after the second dose of the MenACWY control vaccine. This chain joins TRBV4-1 and TRBJ1-3, with D maybe TRBD1 (5 bases). This CDR3 reads CASSQGGLDSRNTIYF. The CDR3 DNA is TGCGCCAGCAGCCAAGGGGGCCTTGACAGCAGAAACACCATATATTTT.